This is a list of T cell receptor beta chains from one sample in a study of human T cells and chemical hapten exposure. TCRdb fed the RACE reads into MiXCR, producing one record per CDR3 protein. The sample contains 300,000 to 450,000 distinct CDR3 sequences, roughly 5% of which appear only once. Sequencing was performed on whole blood, taken in connection with sensitization to the hapten diphenylcyclopropenone (DPC). Receptors were obtained from a woman aged 50 to 60 with alopecia areata. Some clones in this sample may be carry-over from other donors' samples. The CDR3 runs from the conserved cysteine through the conserved F or W. The order of the fields is D gene, V gene, clone size, CDR3 length, J gene, CDR3 DNA, CDR3 protein. D genes are given only for firm matches. Expanded clones are given a class, and other clones once, few, many or no size at all.

-	TRBV12-3/TRBV12-4	many	14	TRBJ1-2	TGTGCCAGCAGTTTCCCGACAACTAACTATGGCTACACCTTC	CASSFPTTNYGYTF
-	TRBV29-1	many	10	TRBJ2-1	TGCAGCGTTGATTACTACCAGTTGTTCTTC	CSVDYYQLFF
TRBD2	TRBV7-2	many	16	TRBJ2-3	TGTGCCAGCAGCTTCCAACTAGCGGGAGCGGCAGATACGCAGTATTTT	CASSFQLAGAADTQYF
-	TRBV4-1	many	15	TRBJ2-7	TGCGCCAGCAGCCCTCCCGGCGGAGGTAACTACGAGCAGTACTTC	CASSPPGGGNYEQYF
TRBD1	TRBV7-9	many	15	TRBJ1-1	TGTGCCAGCAGCAAGGAGGGACAGCTGAACACTGAAGCTTTCTTT	CASSKEGQLNTEAFF
TRBD1	TRBV29-1	-	15	TRBJ1-1	TGCAGCGTTTCCCACCCGACAGGGGGAAGTTCTGAAGCTTTCTTT	CSVSHPTGGSSEAFF
TRBD2	TRBV5-6	-	14	TRBJ2-1	TGTGCCAGCAGCTTGGGGCTAGCGGGAGGTAGGGCATTCTTC	CASSLGLAGGRAFF
-	TRBV12-3/TRBV12-4	few	13	TRBJ2-5	TGTGCCAGCAGTACCCAGGGTTGGGAGACCCAGTACTTC	CASSTQGWETQYF
-	TRBV20-1	many	15	TRBJ2-7	TGCAGTGCTAGAGATTACGGGAGTTTTTCCTACGAGCAGTACTTC	CSARDYGSFSYEQYF
-	TRBV21-1	-	19	TRBJ1-6	TGTGCCAGCAGCACCCCATGGGCGAGGGAGAGCTCCTATAATTCACCCCTCCACTTT	CASSTPWARESSYNSPLHF
TRBD1	TRBV28	-	14	TRBJ2-7	TGTGCCAGCGGGAAAGGAAGGGGGCGCGGCGAGCAGTACTTC	CASGKGRGRGEQYF
TRBD2	TRBV20-1	many	15	TRBJ2-3	TGCAGTGCCACCCCGACTAGCGGGAGGGCAGATACGCAGTATTTT	CSATPTSGRADTQYF
-	TRBV2	many	11	TRBJ1-4	TGTGCCAGCAGTGAAACTGAAAAACTGTTTTTT	CASSETEKLFF
-	TRBV12-3/TRBV12-4	many	12	TRBJ1-2	TGTGCCAGCAGTCAGACAGGCGTAGGCTACACCTTC	CASSQTGVGYTF
TRBD1	TRBV12-3/TRBV12-4	many	14	TRBJ1-6	TGTGCCAGCAGCCACCGGGACAGGCTGTCACCCCTCCACTTT	CASSHRDRLSPLHF
-	TRBV6-6	many	14	TRBJ1-4	TGTGCCAGCACCCTGGACGGGGGTAATGAAAAACTGTTTTTT	CASTLDGGNEKLFF
TRBD1	TRBV10-3	many	14	TRBJ2-7	TGTGCCATCAGTGAGTCGACAGGGAACTACGAGCAGTACTTC	CAISESTGNYEQYF
TRBD2	TRBV20-1	few	15	TRBJ2-3	TGCAGTGCTCTCTATGAGCGGGAGTGGACAGATACGCAGTATTTT	CSALYEREWTDTQYF